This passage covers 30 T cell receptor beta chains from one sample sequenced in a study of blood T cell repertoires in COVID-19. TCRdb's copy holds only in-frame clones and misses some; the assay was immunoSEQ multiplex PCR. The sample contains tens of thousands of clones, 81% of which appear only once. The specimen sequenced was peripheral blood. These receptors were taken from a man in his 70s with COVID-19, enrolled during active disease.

CDR3 sequence reads: CAWSKRQREEKLFF. CDR3 in DNA: TGTGCCTGGAGTAAGAGGCAGCGGGAAGAAAAACTGTTTTTT. This rearrangement joins TRBV30 to TRBJ1-4; unclear D gene. V was cut by 2 bases and J by 8 bases, with 15 bases left in between. The CDR3 extends over 14 amino acids. Germline assignment: CDR1 GTSNPN and CDR2 SVGIG (reference sequence). The full variable domain, its missing parts supplied by reference TRBV30 and TRBJ1-4, is SQTIHQWPATLVQPVGSPLSLECTVEGTSNPNLYWYRQAAGRGLQLLFYSVGIGQISSEVPQNLSASRPQDRQFILSSKKLLLSDSGFYLCAWSKRQREEKLFFGSGTQLSVL.

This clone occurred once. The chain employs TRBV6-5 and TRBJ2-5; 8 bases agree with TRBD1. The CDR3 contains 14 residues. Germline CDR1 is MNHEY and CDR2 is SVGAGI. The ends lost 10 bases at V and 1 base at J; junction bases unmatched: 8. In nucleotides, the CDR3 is TGTGCCACCAGCCCCGGGACAGGCCAAGAGACCCAGTACTTC. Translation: CATSPGTGQETQYF.

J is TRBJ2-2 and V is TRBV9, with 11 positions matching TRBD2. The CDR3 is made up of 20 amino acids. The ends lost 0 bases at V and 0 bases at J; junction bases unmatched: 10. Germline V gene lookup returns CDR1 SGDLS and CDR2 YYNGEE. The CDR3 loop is CASSVGLAGGFTSNTGELFF. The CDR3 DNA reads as TGTGCCAGCAGCGTAGGCCTAGCGGGAGGATTTACTTCGAACACCGGGGAGCTGTTTTTT. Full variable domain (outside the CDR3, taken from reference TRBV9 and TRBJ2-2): DSGVTQTPKHLITATGQRVTLRCSPRSGDLSVYWYQQSLDQGLQFLIQYYNGEERAKGNILERFSAQQFPDLHSELNLSSLELGDSALYFCASSVGLAGGFTSNTGELFFGEGSRLTVL.

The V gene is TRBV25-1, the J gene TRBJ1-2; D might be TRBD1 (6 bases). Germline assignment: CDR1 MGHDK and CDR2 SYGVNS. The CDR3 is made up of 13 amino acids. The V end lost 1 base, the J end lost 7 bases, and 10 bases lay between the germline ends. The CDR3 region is CASSEFQGSGYTF. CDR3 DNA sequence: TGTGCCAGCAGTGAATTTCAGGGGTCTGGCTACACCTTC.

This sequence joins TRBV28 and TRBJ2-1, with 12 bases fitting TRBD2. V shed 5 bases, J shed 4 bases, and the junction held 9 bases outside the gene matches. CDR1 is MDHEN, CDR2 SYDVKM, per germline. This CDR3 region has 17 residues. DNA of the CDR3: TGTGCCAGCAGTAAGAGACTAGCGGGAGCCCCATACAATGAGCAGTTCTTC. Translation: CASSKRLAGAPYNEQFF.

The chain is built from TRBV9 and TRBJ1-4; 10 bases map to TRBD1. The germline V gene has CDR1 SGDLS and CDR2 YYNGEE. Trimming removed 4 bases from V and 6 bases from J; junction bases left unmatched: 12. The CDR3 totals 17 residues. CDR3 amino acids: CASSPSRQGAGDEKLFF. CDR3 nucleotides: TGTGCCAGCAGCCCCAGTCGACAGGGGGCAGGGGATGAAAAACTGTTTTTT.

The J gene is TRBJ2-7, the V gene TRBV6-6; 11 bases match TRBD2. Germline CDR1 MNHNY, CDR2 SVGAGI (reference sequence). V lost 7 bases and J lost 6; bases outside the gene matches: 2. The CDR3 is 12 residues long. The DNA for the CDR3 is TGTGCCAGCACTAGCGGGAGGAGCGAGCAGTACTTC. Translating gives CASTSGRSEQYF.

CDR3 nucleotide sequence: TGTGCCATCAGTCCGGACAGGGGCGCTAGACACGAGCAGTACTTC. Its protein is CAISPDRGARHEQYF. The chain joins TRBV10-3 to TRBJ2-7, with 9 bases identical to TRBD1. V trimming: 5 bases; J trimming: 5 bases; junction bases outside the gene matches: 10. The CDR3 has 15 amino acids. CDR1 and CDR2 (germline): ENHRY, SYGVKD.

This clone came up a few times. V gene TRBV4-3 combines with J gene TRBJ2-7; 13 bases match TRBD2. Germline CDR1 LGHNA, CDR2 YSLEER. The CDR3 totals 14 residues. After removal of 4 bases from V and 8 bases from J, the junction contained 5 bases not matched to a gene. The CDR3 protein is CASSPGLAGRKQYF. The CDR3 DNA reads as TGCGCCAGCAGCCCGGGACTAGCGGGAAGGAAGCAGTACTTC.

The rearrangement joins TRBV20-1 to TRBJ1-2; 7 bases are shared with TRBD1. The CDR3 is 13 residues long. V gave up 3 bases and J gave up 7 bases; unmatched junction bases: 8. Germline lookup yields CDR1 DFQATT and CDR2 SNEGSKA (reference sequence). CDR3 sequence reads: CSASPDRASGYTF. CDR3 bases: TGCAGTGCTAGTCCCGACAGGGCATCTGGCTACACCTTC.

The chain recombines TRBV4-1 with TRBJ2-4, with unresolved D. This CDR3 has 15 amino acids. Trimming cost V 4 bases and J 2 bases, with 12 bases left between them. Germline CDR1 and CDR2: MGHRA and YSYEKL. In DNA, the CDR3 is TGCGCCAGCAGCCCTACTCCCGAGTCCAAAAACATTCAGTACTTC. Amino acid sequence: CASSPTPESKNIQYF.

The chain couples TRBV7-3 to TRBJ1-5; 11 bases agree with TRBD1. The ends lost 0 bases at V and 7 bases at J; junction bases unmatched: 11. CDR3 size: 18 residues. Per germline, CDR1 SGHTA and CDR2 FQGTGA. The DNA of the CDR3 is TGTGCCAGCAGCTTAACGGTCGGACAGGGGGCAGGTTGGCAGCCCCAGCATTTT. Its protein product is CASSLTVGQGAGWQPQHF.

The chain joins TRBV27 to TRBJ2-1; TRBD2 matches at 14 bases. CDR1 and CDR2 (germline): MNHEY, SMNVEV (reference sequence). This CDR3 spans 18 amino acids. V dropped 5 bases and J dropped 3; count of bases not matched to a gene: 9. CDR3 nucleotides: TGTGCCAGCAGTCTCCGGACTAGCGGGAGGAATTACTACAATGAGCAGTTCTTC. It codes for CASSLRTSGRNYYNEQFF.

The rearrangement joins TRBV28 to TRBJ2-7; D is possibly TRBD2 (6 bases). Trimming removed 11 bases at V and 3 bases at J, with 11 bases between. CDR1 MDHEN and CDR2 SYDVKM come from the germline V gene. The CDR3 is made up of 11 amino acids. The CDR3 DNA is TGTGCCTGCGGGGAGTTCTACGAGCAGTACTTC. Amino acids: CACGEFYEQYF.

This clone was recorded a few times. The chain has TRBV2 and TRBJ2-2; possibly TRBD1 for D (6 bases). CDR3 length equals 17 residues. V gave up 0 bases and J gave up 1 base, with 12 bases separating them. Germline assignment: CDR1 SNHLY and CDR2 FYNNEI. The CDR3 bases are TGTGCCAGCAGTGAAGCAGGCAGGGGCGTGAACACCGGGGAGCTGTTTTTT. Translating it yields CASSEAGRGVNTGELFF.

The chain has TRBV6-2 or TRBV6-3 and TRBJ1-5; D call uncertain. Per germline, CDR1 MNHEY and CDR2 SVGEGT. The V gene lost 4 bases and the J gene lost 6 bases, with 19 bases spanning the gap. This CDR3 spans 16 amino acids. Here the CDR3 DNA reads TGTGCCAGCAGTTCCTTGTGGCCGGCGGTGGGTCAGCCCCAGCATTTT. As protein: CASSSLWPAVGQPQHF.

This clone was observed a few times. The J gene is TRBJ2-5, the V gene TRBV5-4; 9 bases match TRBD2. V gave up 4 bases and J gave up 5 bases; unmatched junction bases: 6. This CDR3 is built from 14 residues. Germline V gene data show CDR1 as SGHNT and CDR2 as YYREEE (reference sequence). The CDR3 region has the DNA TGTGCCAGCAGCGCAAGCGGGAGGAGGGAGACCCAGTACTTC. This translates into CASSASGRRETQYF.

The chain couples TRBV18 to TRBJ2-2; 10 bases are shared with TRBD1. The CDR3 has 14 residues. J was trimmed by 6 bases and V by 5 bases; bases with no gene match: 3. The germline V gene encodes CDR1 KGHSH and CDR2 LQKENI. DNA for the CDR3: TGTGCCAGCTCAGCGGGACAGGGGTCCGGGGAGCTGTTTTTT. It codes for CASSAGQGSGELFF.

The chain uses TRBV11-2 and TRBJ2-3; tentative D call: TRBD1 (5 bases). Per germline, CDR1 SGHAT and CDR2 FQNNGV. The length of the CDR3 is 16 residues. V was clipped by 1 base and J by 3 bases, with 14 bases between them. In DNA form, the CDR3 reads TGTGCCAGCAGCTTAGGGGTGGGCAGGGAAACAGATACGCAGTATTTT. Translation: CASSLGVGRETDTQYF.

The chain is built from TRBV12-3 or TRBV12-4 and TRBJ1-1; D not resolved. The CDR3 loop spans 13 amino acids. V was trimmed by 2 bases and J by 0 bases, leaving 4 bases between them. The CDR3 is CASSLTVNTEAFF. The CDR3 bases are TGTGCCAGCAGTTTAACAGTGAACACTGAAGCTTTCTTT.

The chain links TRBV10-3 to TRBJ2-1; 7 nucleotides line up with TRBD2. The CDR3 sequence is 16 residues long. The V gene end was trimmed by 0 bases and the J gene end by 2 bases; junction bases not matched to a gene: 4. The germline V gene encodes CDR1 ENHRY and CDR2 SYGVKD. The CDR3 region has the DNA TGTGCCATCAGTGAGTCTGGGGGGGGTACCTACAATGAGCAGTTCTTC. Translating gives CAISESGGGTYNEQFF.

In DNA, the CDR3 is TGTGCCAGCAGCGCATCCTACAATGAGCAGTTCTTC. This sequence encodes CASSASYNEQFF. The chain uses TRBV9 and TRBJ2-1; no firm D call. V lost 3 bases, J lost 1 base, and 2 bases lay in between. There are 12 residues in the CDR3. Germline assignment: CDR1 SGDLS and CDR2 YYNGEE.

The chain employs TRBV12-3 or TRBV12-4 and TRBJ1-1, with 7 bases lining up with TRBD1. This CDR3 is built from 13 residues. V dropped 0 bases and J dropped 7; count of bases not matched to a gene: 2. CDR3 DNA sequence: TGTGCCAGCAGTTTAGCCGGGGACAGTGAAGCTTTCTTT. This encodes CASSLAGDSEAFF.

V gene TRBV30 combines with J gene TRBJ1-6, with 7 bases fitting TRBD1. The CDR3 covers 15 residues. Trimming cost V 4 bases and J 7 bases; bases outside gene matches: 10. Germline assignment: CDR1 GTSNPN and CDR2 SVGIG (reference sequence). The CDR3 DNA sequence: TGTGCCTGGACCTCATCCAGGGGGTTGAATTCACCCCTCCACTTT. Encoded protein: CAWTSSRGLNSPLHF.

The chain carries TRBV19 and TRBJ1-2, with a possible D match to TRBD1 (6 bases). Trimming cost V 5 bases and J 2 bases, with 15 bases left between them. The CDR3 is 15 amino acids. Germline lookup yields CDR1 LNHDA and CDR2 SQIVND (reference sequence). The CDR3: CASSQGQNKNYGYTF. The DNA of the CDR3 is TGTGCCAGTAGTCAGGGGCAGAACAAAAACTATGGCTACACCTTC.

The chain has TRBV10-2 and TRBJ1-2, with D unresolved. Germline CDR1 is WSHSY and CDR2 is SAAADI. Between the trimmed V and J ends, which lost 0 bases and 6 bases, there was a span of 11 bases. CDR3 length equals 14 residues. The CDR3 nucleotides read TGCGCCAGCAGTGAGTCGTCGAGGTTCCATGGCTACACCTTC. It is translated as CASSESSRFHGYTF.

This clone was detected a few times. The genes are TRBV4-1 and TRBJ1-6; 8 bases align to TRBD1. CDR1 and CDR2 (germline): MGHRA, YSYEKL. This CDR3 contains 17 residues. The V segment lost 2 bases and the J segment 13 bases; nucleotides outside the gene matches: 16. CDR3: CASSQQWSRTGRHPLHF. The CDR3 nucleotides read TGCGCCAGCAGCCAACAATGGAGTAGGACAGGGCGTCATCCCCTCCACTTT.

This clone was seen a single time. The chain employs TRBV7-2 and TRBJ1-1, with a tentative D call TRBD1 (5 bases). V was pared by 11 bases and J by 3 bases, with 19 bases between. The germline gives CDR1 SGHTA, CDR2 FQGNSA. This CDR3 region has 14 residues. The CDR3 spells CAGGGTAGYTEAFF. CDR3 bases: TGTGCCGGGGGGGGGACCGCAGGGTACACTGAAGCTTTCTTT.

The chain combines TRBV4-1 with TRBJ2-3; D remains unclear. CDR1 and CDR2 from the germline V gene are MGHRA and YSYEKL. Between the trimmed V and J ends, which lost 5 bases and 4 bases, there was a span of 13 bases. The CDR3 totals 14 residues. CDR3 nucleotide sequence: TGCGCCAGCAGCAAGGAGACGCCGCCAGATACGCAGTATTTT. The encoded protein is CASSKETPPDTQYF.

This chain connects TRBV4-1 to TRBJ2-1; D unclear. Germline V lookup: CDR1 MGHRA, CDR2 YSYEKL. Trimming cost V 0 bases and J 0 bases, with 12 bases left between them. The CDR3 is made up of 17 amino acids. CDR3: CASSQDTQASSYNEQFF. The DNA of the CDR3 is TGCGCCAGCAGCCAAGATACCCAGGCCAGCTCCTACAATGAGCAGTTCTTC.